This T cell receptor beta chain comes out of a study of read filtering for tumor transcriptome and immune sequencing. About the study: Revised staging placed roughly 8 patients in R-ISS I, roughly 17 in II, 6 or 7 in III. Whole-study findings and limits: IR-seq and RNA-seq agreed better without single-read clonotypes.

This library used approximately 370 ng RNA and molecular barcoded adaptors spanning alpha/delta and beta/gamma chains. Each CDR3 protein gets one entry after TCRdb re-called the reads with MiXCR. Of about 130,000 distinct CDR3 sequences listed, approximately 12% are singletons. Of note for this clonotype: Its antigen is as yet unknown. A much larger clone lies a single base off, so this may be a read error.

Germline V gene sequence: CDR1 ENHRY, CDR2 SYGVKD. The CDR3 consists of 15 residues. The chain couples TRBV10-3 to TRBJ2-3, with D unclear. This clonotype was sampled from a donor at least 40 years old with multiple myeloma. The sample taken for sequencing was a population of CD138-negative cells sorted from bone marrow. CDR3 sequence: CAISESGTLTDTQCF. The DNA for the CDR3 is TGTGCCATCAGTGAGTCCGGCACCCTCACAGATACGCAGTGTTTT.